These 23 T cell receptor beta chains were all obtained from the same sample, sequenced in a study of blood T cells in healthy people across ages. A second PCR, run for 7 to 11 cycles, used a sample-barcoded 5' primer plus a J-beta primer mix. TCRdb recomputed calls from the 5' RACE reads with MiXCR, one row per CDR3 protein. The table records some 730,000 distinct CDR3 sequences, 20% to 25% of them present only once. Sequencing was done on a sample of blood. These receptors all stem from a man between 65 and 85 years old in good health.

The V call is TRBV19, the J call TRBJ1-2, with D tentatively TRBD1 (6 bases). CDR3 length: 14 amino acids. Trimming cost V 5 bases and J 4 bases, with 14 bases left between them. CDR1 LNHDA and CDR2 SQIVND come from the germline V gene (reference sequence). For the CDR3, the DNA is TGTGCCAGTAGTGGGGGGGCAGGCATCTATGGCTACACCTTC. This encodes CASSGGAGIYGYTF.

The chain links TRBV19 to TRBJ2-5; 14 bases are a match to TRBD2. Germline CDR1 and CDR2: LNHDA and SQIVND (reference sequence). This CDR3 is built from 15 residues. J gave up 5 bases and V 5 bases, and 4 bases lay outside the gene matches. CDR3 loop: CASSPTSGRDETQYF. The CDR3 coding sequence is TGTGCCAGTAGTCCGACTAGCGGGAGGGACGAGACCCAGTACTTC.

This clonotype has more than one count but fewer than ten. The chain recombines TRBV12-3 or TRBV12-4 with TRBJ2-5; possibly TRBD1 for D (6 bases). Trimming stripped 5 bases from V and 1 base from J, with 11 bases between. The CDR3 is 14 residues long. As DNA, the CDR3 is TGTGCCAGCAGTCGATACAGGGTCCAAGAGACCCAGTACTTC. Its translation is CASSRYRVQETQYF.

J is TRBJ1-5 and V is TRBV27, with D uncertain. Germline loops: CDR1 MNHEY, CDR2 SMNVEV (reference sequence). V was cut by 5 bases and J by 0 bases, with 14 bases left in between. This CDR3 has 16 amino acids. The CDR3 DNA sequence: TGTGCCAGCAGTCCTGGGTCACTTTATAGCAATCAGCCCCAGCATTTT. This encodes CASSPGSLYSNQPQHF.

This clonotype appeared many times. The V gene is TRBV6-6, the J gene TRBJ2-7, with TRBD1 matching over 9 bases. Germline CDR1 MNHNY, CDR2 SVGAGI (reference sequence). This CDR3 has 15 amino acids. J was trimmed by 6 bases and V by 0 bases; bases with no gene match: 6. CDR3 coding DNA: TGTGCCAGCAGTTACTCTTTTGGGACAGGGACCGAGCAGTACTTC. Its protein is CASSYSFGTGTEQYF.

In regard to this clonotype: One end of the junction varies from germline; a read error may be responsible. The chain has TRBV5-1 and TRBJ2-2; 8 bases agree with TRBD1. Germline V CDR1 and CDR2: SGHRS, YFSETQ. The CDR3 is made up of 16 amino acids. The DNA for the CDR3 is TGCGCCAGCAGACCAACCCAGGGGGCCAACACCGGGGAGCTGCTTTTT. Translation gives CASRPTQGANTGELLF.

As regards this clonotype: The junction departs from germline at one end; a sequencing error may be responsible. V and J are TRBV29-1 and TRBJ2-5; a possible D gene is TRBD1 (5 bases). The CDR3 totals 14 residues. Germline V lookup: CDR1 SQVTM, CDR2 ANQGSEA. The CDR3 spells CSVEWARDGEAQYF. In nucleotides, the CDR3 is TGCAGCGTTGAATGGGCCAGGGATGGAGAGGCCCAGTACTTC.

The chain joins TRBV12-3 or TRBV12-4 to TRBJ1-1; no clear D. The CDR3 contains 14 residues. V lost 5 bases and J 6 bases, leaving 16 bases between the germline ends. The CDR3 region has the DNA TGTGCCAGCAGTCCCCGAGCGGTGGGGTCTGAAGCTTTCTTT. This sequence encodes CASSPRAVGSEAFF.

This clonotype was seen a few times. The CDR3 does not close with the conserved phenylalanine or tryptophan, likely indicating a read error. This chain links TRBV3-1 with TRBJ1-2; tentatively, D is TRBD1 (5 bases). There are 14 residues in the CDR3. Germline-derived CDR1 and CDR2 are LGHDT and YNNKEL (reference sequence). The V gene lost 2 bases and the J gene lost 8 bases, with 15 bases spanning the gap. The CDR3 reads CASSQSGPGQGYTL. CDR3 nucleotide sequence: TGTGCCAGCAGCCAATCTGGTCCAGGGCAAGGCTACACCCTC.

This clonotype was picked up a small number of times. The chain links TRBV28 to TRBJ2-1; 14 positions match TRBD2. Matching the DNA end better, TRBJ2-7 makes the J call doubtful. Germline V gene data show CDR1 as MDHEN and CDR2 as SYDVKM. The CDR3 contains 13 residues. The CDR3 nucleotides read TGTGCCGGGGGGACTAGCGGGAGTCACGAGCAGTACGTC. This translates into CAGGTSGSHEQYV.

The gene calls are TRBV10-3 and TRBJ2-3; a possible D gene is TRBD2 (6 bases). The germline CDR1 and CDR2 sequences are ENHRY and SYGVKD. There are 12 residues in the CDR3. V lost 10 bases, J lost 6 bases, and 14 bases lay in between. The CDR3 DNA is TGTGCCACCGGGGACTCCAAGGATACGCAGTATTTT. This gives the protein CATGDSKDTQYF.

This clonotype has a handful of counts. The V call is TRBV3-1, the J call TRBJ2-1; 10 bases are a match to TRBD2. The CDR3 covers 16 residues. The trim removed 3 bases at V and 3 bases at J, leaving 5 bases unmatched. Germline CDR1 is LGHDT and CDR2 is YNNKEL (reference sequence). The CDR3 region is CASSHTSGVYYNEQFF. In DNA form, the CDR3 reads TGTGCCAGCAGCCACACTAGCGGGGTCTACTACAATGAGCAGTTCTTC.

A few counts support this clonotype. The chain employs TRBV28 and TRBJ2-3, with 11 bases that match TRBD2. Germline-derived CDR1 and CDR2 are MDHEN and SYDVKM. The trim removed 6 bases at V and 2 bases at J, leaving 4 bases unmatched. The CDR3 covers 15 residues. The CDR3 bases are TGTGCCAGCAGCTCGACTAGCGGGGTCACAGATACGCAGTATTTT. Protein product: CASSSTSGVTDTQYF.

V gene TRBV12-3 or TRBV12-4 combines with J gene TRBJ2-3; 12 positions agree with TRBD2. V gave up 9 bases and J gave up 4 bases; unmatched junction bases: 8. There are 15 residues in the CDR3. The DNA of the CDR3 is TGTGCCAGTAGACTAGCGGGGGCGAGCGCAGATACGCAGTATTTT. Residues: CASRLAGASADTQYF.

This clonotype was recorded a few times. The J gene is TRBJ1-1, the V gene TRBV12-3 or TRBV12-4, with 9 positions matching TRBD1. The CDR3 contains 12 residues. Trimming took 5 bases from V and 11 from J; bases not matched to a gene: 6. CDR3 coding DNA: TGTGCCAGCAGTGGGGACAGGGTCGGGGCTTTCTTT. It codes for CASSGDRVGAFF.

The CDR3 sequence is CATAGQTSGNTIYF. CDR3 in DNA: TGTGCCACCGCGGGACAGACCTCTGGAAACACCATATATTTT. J is TRBJ1-3 and V is TRBV15, with 7 bases matching TRBD1. The CDR3 totals 14 residues. Germline V gene sequence: CDR1 LNHNV, CDR2 YYDKDF (reference sequence). The V and J ends lost 8 bases and 0 bases, in that order; junction bases with no gene match: 4.

The sample holds a few counts of this clonotype. The rearrangement uses TRBV12-3 or TRBV12-4 and TRBJ2-7; 9 positions match TRBD1. Trimming took 1 base from V and 5 from J; bases not matched to a gene: 3. The CDR3 totals 14 residues. Here the CDR3 reads CASSLGTGVHEQYF. In DNA form, the CDR3 reads TGTGCCAGCAGTTTAGGGACAGGGGTTCACGAGCAGTACTTC.

The J gene is TRBJ2-5, the V gene TRBV29-1; tentative D call: TRBD2 (6 bases). The DNA end is more similar to TRBJ2-1, so the J call may be wrong. This CDR3 is 13 amino acids long. Germline V gene data show CDR1 as SQVTM and CDR2 as ANQGSEA. CDR3 sequence (DNA): TGCAGCGTTGACGGGAGTCCTGGTGGTGAGCAGTTCTTC. This sequence encodes CSVDGSPGGEQFF.

This clonotype was picked up a small number of times. The V gene is TRBV12-3 or TRBV12-4, the J gene TRBJ1-2; no firm D call. Trimming left V 2 bases short and J 5 bases short, with 9 bases between. CDR3 length: 13 amino acids. The CDR3 DNA sequence: TGTGCCAGCAGTTTACGATCCGATTATGGCTACACCTTC. This translates into CASSLRSDYGYTF.

V and J are TRBV28 and TRBJ2-7; D not resolved. V was clipped by 2 bases and J by 2 bases, with 10 bases between them. The CDR3 is made up of 14 amino acids. Germline V gene data show CDR1 as MDHEN and CDR2 as SYDVKM. CDR3 loop: CASSLGIPTYEQYF. CDR3 nucleotides: TGTGCCAGCAGTTTAGGTATACCTACCTACGAGCAGTACTTC.

A few counts support this clonotype. The V gene is TRBV24-1, the J gene TRBJ2-7; TRBD2 aligns across 7 bases. The J call is doubtful: the DNA matches TRBJ2-1 better. Germline loops: CDR1 KGHDR, CDR2 SFDVKD. There are 17 residues in the CDR3. Here the CDR3 reads CATSDFIGGSSYNEQFF. The CDR3 region has the DNA TGTGCCACCAGTGATTTTATTGGCGGGAGTTCCTACAATGAGCAGTTCTTC.

The chain carries TRBV19 and TRBJ2-1, with D uncertain. CDR3 length: 14 residues. Trimming took off 5 bases at V and 2 bases at J, with 10 bases between the two ends. Germline V gives CDR1 LNHDA, CDR2 SQIVND (reference sequence). CDR3 coding DNA: TGTGCCAGTAGTTTGACTGTCACCTACAATGAGCAGTTCTTC. This translates into CASSLTVTYNEQFF.

This clonotype was found a few times. The V and J genes are TRBV10-3 and TRBJ1-1, with 7 bases fitting TRBD1. Germline lookup yields CDR1 ENHRY and CDR2 SYGVKD. There are 14 residues in the CDR3. J was trimmed by 5 bases and V by 6 bases; bases with no gene match: 9. Here the CDR3 DNA reads TGTGCCATCAGCGACAGGGCTGCAACTACTGAAGCTTTCTTT. This sequence encodes CAISDRAATTEAFF.